Each of the 10 T cell receptor beta chains below was sequenced from the same sample in a study of blood T cell repertoires in COVID-19. Assay: immunoSEQ multiplex PCR; the TCRdb copy retains only in-frame clones and omits some. The sample has 300,000 to 450,000 clones, 85% to 90% seen once. The sample taken for sequencing was PBMCs or T cells enriched from blood (not recorded which). These receptor sequences come from a man younger than 35 who had recovered from COVID-19.

The count of this clone is one. Here the CDR3 reads CASSQVTGSYGYTF. The CDR3 DNA reads as TGTGCCAGCAGCCAAGTGACGGGGAGCTATGGCTACACCTTC. The V call is TRBV3-1 (or the pseudogene TRBV3-2), the J call TRBJ1-2, with unresolved D. Germline CDR1 reads LGHDT; CDR2 reads YNNKEL (reference sequence). Trimming shortened V by 1 base and J by 4 bases, and 10 bases separated the two germline ends. The CDR3 is 14 amino acids.

J is TRBJ1-1 and V is TRBV28, with 8 positions matching TRBD1. Trimming at V came to 8 bases and at J to 1 base, leaving 9 bases not matched to a gene. Per the germline V gene, CDR1 is MDHEN and CDR2 is SYDVKM. This CDR3 has 15 residues. This CDR3 reads CASEKIGQGNTEAFF. In DNA form, the CDR3 reads TGTGCCAGCGAAAAAATCGGACAGGGGAACACTGAAGCTTTCTTT.

J is TRBJ2-3 and V is TRBV9; 7 bases are shared with TRBD1. The germline CDR1 and CDR2 sequences are SGDLS and YYNGEE. The CDR3 covers 16 residues. The junction had 10 bases not matched to a gene; V was cut back by 4 bases and J by 2 bases. This CDR3 reads CASSLTGTVYTDTQYF. The CDR3 DNA reads as TGTGCCAGCAGCCTGACCGGGACAGTTTACACAGATACGCAGTATTTT.

This sequence joins TRBV30 and TRBJ2-3, with D possibly TRBD1 on 6 matching bases. V was pared by 0 bases and J by 2 bases, with 12 bases between. The CDR3 contains 15 residues. Per germline, CDR1 GTSNPN and CDR2 SVGIG (reference sequence). CDR3 sequence (DNA): TGTGCCTGGAGTGTTGGGGGCGCCCTCACAGATACGCAGTATTTT. Residues: CAWSVGGALTDTQYF.

This chain joins TRBV30 and TRBJ2-7, with D perhaps matching TRBD2 (6 bases). CDR1 is GTSNPN and CDR2 is SVGIG in the germline V gene (reference sequence). The CDR3 spans 14 residues. The V and J ends lost 3 bases and 0 bases respectively, with 12 bases between them. CDR3 nucleotides: TGTGCCTGGAGCCCGTGGGGGGACTCCTACGAGCAGTACTTC. This encodes CAWSPWGDSYEQYF. The complete variable domain, with remaining parts taken from reference TRBV30 and TRBJ2-7, reads SQTIHQWPATLVQPVGSPLSLECTVEGTSNPNLYWYRQAAGRGLQLLFYSVGIGQISSEVPQNLSASRPQDRQFILSSKKLLLSDSGFYLCAWSPWGDSYEQYFGPGTRLTVT.

The chain recombines TRBV25-1 with TRBJ2-3; 12 nucleotides match TRBD2. V shed 1 base and J 2 bases; nucleotides not matched to a gene: 1. Germline CDR1 reads MGHDK; CDR2 reads SYGVNS. The CDR3 spans 16 residues. The CDR3 loop is CASSEWTSGNTDTQYF. The CDR3 DNA sequence: TGTGCCAGCAGTGAATGGACTAGCGGGAACACAGATACGCAGTATTTT. The variable domain in full, with the rest retrieved from reference TRBV25-1 and TRBJ2-3, is EADIYQTPRYLVIGTGKKITLECSQTMGHDKMYWYQQDPGMELHLIHYSYGVNSTEKGDLSSESTVSRIRTEHFPLTLESARPSHTSQYLCASSEWTSGNTDTQYFGPGTRLTVL.

V is TRBV5-1 and J is TRBJ1-1; unclear D gene. From germline, CDR1 is SGHRS and CDR2 YFSETQ. Trimming shortened V by 6 bases and J by 6 bases, and 18 bases separated the two germline ends. The CDR3 is 14 residues long. CDR3 DNA sequence: TGCGCCAGCATCCTTAGCATCGGGTCGCCTGAAGCTTTCTTT. It specifies CASILSIGSPEAFF. The full variable domain, with the rest looked up from reference TRBV5-1 and TRBJ1-1, is KAGVTQTPRYLIKTRGQQVTLSCSPISGHRSVSWYQQTPGQGLQFLFEYFSETQRNKGNFPGRFSGRQFSNSRSEMNVSTLELGDSALYLCASILSIGSPEAFFGQGTRLTVV.

CDR3 sequence reads: CASSEAQGAAYRLFF. Here the CDR3 DNA reads TGTGCCAGCAGTGAAGCACAGGGGGCAGCTTATCGGCTGTTTTTT. The chain carries TRBV6-1 and TRBJ1-4; 9 nucleotides agree with TRBD1. This CDR3 region has 15 residues. Germline assignment: CDR1 MNHNS and CDR2 SASEGT. The ends lost 0 bases at V and 14 bases at J; junction bases unmatched: 10.

The rearrangement uses TRBV7-9 and TRBJ1-3; D is undetermined. Trimming stripped 5 bases from V and 0 bases from J, with 14 bases between. This CDR3 has 16 amino acids. Germline-derived CDR1 and CDR2 are SEHNR and FQNEAQ (reference sequence). The CDR3 bases are TGTGCCAGCAGCCGGACGGTGAGGGTCTCTGGAAACACCATATATTTT. Translated: CASSRTVRVSGNTIYF.

The chain recombines TRBV12-3 or TRBV12-4 with TRBJ1-1, with D unclear. The CDR3 loop spans 12 amino acids. With 1 base removed from V and 6 bases from J, the gap between germline ends came to 6 bases. This CDR3 reads CASSLGLPEAFF. The CDR3 DNA is TGTGCCAGCAGTTTAGGGCTGCCTGAAGCTTTCTTT.